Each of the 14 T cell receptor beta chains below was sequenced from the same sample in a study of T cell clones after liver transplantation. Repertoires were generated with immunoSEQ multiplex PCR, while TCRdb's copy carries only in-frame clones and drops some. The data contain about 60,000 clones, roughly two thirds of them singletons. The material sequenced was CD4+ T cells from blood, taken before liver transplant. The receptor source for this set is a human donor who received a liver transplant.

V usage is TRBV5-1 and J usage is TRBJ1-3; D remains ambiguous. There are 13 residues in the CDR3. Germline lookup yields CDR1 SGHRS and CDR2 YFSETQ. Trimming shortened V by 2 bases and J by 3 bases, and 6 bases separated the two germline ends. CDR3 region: CASSFLDGNTIYF. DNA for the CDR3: TGCGCCAGCAGCTTTTTAGATGGAAACACCATATATTTT.

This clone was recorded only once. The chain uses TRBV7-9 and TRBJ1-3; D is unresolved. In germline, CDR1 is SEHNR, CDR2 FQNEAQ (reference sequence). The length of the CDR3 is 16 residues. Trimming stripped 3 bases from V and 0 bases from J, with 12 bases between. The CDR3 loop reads CASSFEELSSGNTIYF. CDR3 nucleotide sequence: TGTGCCAGCAGCTTCGAGGAACTGAGCTCTGGAAACACCATATATTTT.

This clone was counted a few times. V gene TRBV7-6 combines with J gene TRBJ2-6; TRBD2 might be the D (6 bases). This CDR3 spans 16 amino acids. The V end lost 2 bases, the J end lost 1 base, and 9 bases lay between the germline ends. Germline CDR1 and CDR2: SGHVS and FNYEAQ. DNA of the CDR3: TGTGCCAGCAGCTTATTTGGGGGGTCTGGGGCCAACGTCCTGACTTTC. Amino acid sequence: CASSLFGGSGANVLTF.

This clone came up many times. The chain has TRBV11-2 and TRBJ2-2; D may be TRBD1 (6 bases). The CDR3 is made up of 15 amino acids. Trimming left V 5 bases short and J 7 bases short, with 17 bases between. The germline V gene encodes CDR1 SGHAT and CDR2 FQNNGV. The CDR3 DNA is TGTGCCAGCAGCCTCGCCGCCGGGACACACGGGGAGCTGTTTTTT. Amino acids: CASSLAAGTHGELFF.

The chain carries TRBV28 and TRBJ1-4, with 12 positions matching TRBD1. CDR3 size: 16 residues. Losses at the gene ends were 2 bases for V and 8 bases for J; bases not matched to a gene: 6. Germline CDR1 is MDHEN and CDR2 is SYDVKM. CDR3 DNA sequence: TGTGCCAGCAGTTTAAGTCTCGGGACAGGGGGCGAAAAACTGTTTTTT. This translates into CASSLSLGTGGEKLFF.

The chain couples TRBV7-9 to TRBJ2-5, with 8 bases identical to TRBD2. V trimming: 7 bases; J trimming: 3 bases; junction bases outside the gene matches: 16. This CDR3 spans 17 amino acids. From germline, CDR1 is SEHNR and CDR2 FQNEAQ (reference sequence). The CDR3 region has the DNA TGTGCCAGCACCCCCCGGGAGGGGGAGCTTTTTAAAGAGACCCAGTACTTC. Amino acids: CASTPREGELFKETQYF.

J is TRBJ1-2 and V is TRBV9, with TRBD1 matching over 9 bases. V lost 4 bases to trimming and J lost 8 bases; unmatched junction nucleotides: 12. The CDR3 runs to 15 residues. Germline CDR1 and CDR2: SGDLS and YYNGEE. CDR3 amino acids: CASSLHLGQGTGYTF. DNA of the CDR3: TGTGCCAGCAGCCTCCACCTGGGACAGGGAACCGGCTACACCTTC.

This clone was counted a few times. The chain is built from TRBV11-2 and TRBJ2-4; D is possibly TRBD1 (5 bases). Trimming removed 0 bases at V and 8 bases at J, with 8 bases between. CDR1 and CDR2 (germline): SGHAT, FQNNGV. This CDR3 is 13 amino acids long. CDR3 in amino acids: CASSLDRVHIQYF. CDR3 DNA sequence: TGTGCCAGCAGCTTAGACAGGGTACACATTCAGTACTTC.

CDR3 DNA: TGTGCCAGCTCACCACGAGGGAATCAGCCCCAGCATTTT. Translated, it gives CASSPRGNQPQHF. This sequence joins TRBV18 and TRBJ1-5; D remains ambiguous. Trimming removed 1 base from V and 4 bases from J, with 5 bases in between. CDR1 and CDR2 (germline): KGHSH, LQKENI. This CDR3 contains 13 residues.

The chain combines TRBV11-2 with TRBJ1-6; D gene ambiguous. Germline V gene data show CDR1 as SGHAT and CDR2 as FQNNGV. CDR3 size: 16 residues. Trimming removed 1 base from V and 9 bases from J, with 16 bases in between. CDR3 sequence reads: CASSLGGIIPPSPLHF. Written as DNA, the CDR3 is TGTGCCAGCAGCTTAGGTGGCATTATCCCACCTTCACCCCTCCACTTT.

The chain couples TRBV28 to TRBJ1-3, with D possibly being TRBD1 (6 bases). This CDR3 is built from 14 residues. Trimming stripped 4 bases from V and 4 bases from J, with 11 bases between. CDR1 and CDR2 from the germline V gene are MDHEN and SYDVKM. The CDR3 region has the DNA TGTGCCAGCAGTTCTGGACAGTCGGGAAACACCATATATTTT. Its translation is CASSSGQSGNTIYF.

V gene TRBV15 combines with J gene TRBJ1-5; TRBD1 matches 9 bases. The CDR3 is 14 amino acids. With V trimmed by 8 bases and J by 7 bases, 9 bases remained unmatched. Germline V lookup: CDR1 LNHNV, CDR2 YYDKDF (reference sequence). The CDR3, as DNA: TGTGCCACCGGGGGGACAGGGAACGGCCAGCCCCAGCATTTT. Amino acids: CATGGTGNGQPQHF.

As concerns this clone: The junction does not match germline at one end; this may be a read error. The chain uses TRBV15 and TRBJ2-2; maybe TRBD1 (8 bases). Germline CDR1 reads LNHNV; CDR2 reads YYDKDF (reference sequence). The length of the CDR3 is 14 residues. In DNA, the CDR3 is TGTGCCACCAGCACCAATAGGAACAGGGGGGGGCTGTTTTTT. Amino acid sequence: CATSTNRNRGGLFF.

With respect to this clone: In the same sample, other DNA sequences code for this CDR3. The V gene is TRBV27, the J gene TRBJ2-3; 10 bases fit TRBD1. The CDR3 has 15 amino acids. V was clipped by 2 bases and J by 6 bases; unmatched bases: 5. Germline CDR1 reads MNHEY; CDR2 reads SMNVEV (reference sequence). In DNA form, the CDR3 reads TGTGCCAGCAGTTTAACCGGGACAGGGGCGGATACGCAGTATTTT. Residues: CASSLTGTGADTQYF.